Presented here are 22 T cell receptor beta chains from one specimen sequenced in a study of T cell repertoires in cytomegalovirus infection. TCRdb fed the reads into MiXCR, producing one record per CDR3 protein. This table holds about 830,000 distinct CDR3 sequences, approximately 32% found once. No antigens are known for them. The specimen was cultured CD8+ T cells from PBMCs, collected from culture after CMV antigen stimulation. These receptors all stem from a human donor in good health (CMV status not recorded). Some clones in this sample may be carry-over from other donors' samples.

This chain joins TRBV6-6 and TRBJ2-4; 8 bases align to TRBD1. Germline CDR1 is MNHNY and CDR2 is SVGAGI (reference sequence). This CDR3 has 14 amino acids. V shed 6 bases, J shed 6 bases, and the junction held 7 bases outside the gene matches. CDR3: CASRADREGNIQYF. The CDR3 region has the DNA TGTGCCAGCAGGGCGGACAGGGAAGGAAACATTCAGTACTTC.

This clonotype was seen only a few times. The rearrangement joins TRBV7-2 to TRBJ2-2; D call uncertain. Germline assignment: CDR1 SGHTA and CDR2 FQGNSA. CDR3 size: 13 residues. The germline V and J ends were trimmed by 5 bases and 4 bases, with 8 bases remaining between them. The CDR3 sequence: CASSATSTGELFF. In DNA form, the CDR3 reads TGTGCCAGCAGCGCGACTTCCACCGGGGAGCTGTTTTTT.

V usage is TRBV11-2 and J usage is TRBJ1-3; D remains ambiguous. The CDR3 consists of 16 residues. Trimming took off 5 bases at V and 0 bases at J, with 14 bases between the two ends. CDR1 is SGHAT, CDR2 FQNNGV, per germline. As DNA, the CDR3 is TGTGCCAGCAGCCCTTATGGCGCCACCTCTGGAAACACCATATATTTT. This gives the protein CASSPYGATSGNTIYF. The full variable domain, completed using reference TRBV11-2 and TRBJ1-3, is EAGVAQSPRYKIIEKRQSVAFWCNPISGHATLYWYQQILGQGPKLLIQFQNNGVVDDSQLPKDRFSAERLKGVDSTLKIQPAKLEDSAVYLCASSPYGATSGNTIYFGEGSWLTVV.

The chain uses TRBV14 and TRBJ1-2; 7 bases are a match to TRBD1. CDR3 length equals 13 residues. With V trimmed by 5 bases and J by 6 bases, 6 bases remained unmatched. In germline, CDR1 is SGHDN, CDR2 FVKESK. CDR3 sequence: CASSIQGKDGYTF. In DNA form, the CDR3 reads TGTGCCAGCAGCATACAGGGGAAGGATGGCTACACCTTC.

The chain uses TRBV13 and TRBJ2-2, with 9 bases matching TRBD2. The CDR3 is 19 residues long. The germline CDR1 and CDR2 sequences are PRHDT and FYEKMQ (reference sequence). Trimming took 1 base from V and 5 from J; bases not matched to a gene: 14. CDR3 coding DNA: TGTGCCAGCAGCTTAGCCCCATCGGGCCTAGCGGGATCAACCGGGGAGCTGTTTTTT. It is translated as CASSLAPSGLAGSTGELFF.

V and J are TRBV27 and TRBJ2-7; 8 nucleotides align to TRBD1. V lost 5 bases, J lost 3 bases, and 12 bases stayed unmatched. Per germline, CDR1 MNHEY and CDR2 SMNVEV (reference sequence). The CDR3 length is 16 residues. CDR3 bases: TGTGCCAGCAGTCCGACCGGACAGGGTCAGGGCTACGAGCAGTACGTC. Translating gives CASSPTGQGQGYEQYV.

The V call is TRBV6-5, the J call TRBJ2-7, with D unresolved. The V and J ends lost 7 bases and 0 bases respectively, with 10 bases between them. The CDR3 runs 13 residues. Germline assignment: CDR1 MNHEY and CDR2 SVGAGI. The CDR3 here is CASTFGPSYEQYF. The CDR3 nucleotides are TGTGCCAGCACCTTCGGACCCTCCTACGAGCAGTACTTC.

The chain links TRBV4-3 to TRBJ2-2; perhaps TRBD2 as D (6 bases). V lost 2 bases to trimming and J lost 2 bases, with 18 bases between them. This CDR3 contains 18 residues. CDR1 is LGHNA, CDR2 YSLEER, per germline. The CDR3 here is CASSQFIIAEHNTGELFF. CDR3 DNA sequence: TGCGCCAGCAGCCAATTCATCATAGCGGAACACAACACCGGGGAGCTGTTTTTT.

The table lists this clonotype with a few counts. V is TRBV4-1 and J is TRBJ2-1, with TRBD1 identical over 10 bases. J gave up 0 bases and V 1 base, and 12 bases lay outside the gene matches. Germline CDR1 reads MGHRA; CDR2 reads YSYEKL. The CDR3 length is 20 residues. In DNA form, the CDR3 reads TGCGCCAGCAGCCAAGGCCGGGACAGGGGTTTTCGGAGCTCCTACAATGAGCAGTTCTTC. Translated, it gives CASSQGRDRGFRSSYNEQFF.

This chain connects TRBV7-6 to TRBJ2-7; 12 bases are shared with TRBD1. Losses at the gene ends were 4 bases for V and 3 bases for J; bases not matched to a gene: 7. The CDR3 contains 16 residues. CDR1 is SGHVS and CDR2 is FNYEAQ in the germline V gene. CDR3 nucleotides: TGTGCCAGCAGCTATAGGGACAGGGGGCTGGGCTACGAGCAGTACTTC. Translating gives CASSYRDRGLGYEQYF.

This clonotype was seen many times. The V and J genes are TRBV7-2 and TRBJ2-7, with D perhaps assigned TRBD1 or TRBD2 (5 bases each). CDR1 and CDR2 from the germline V gene are SGHTA and FQGNSA. V lost 5 bases, J lost 6 bases, and 14 bases lay in between. The CDR3 sequence is 13 residues long. Here the CDR3 reads CASSPRGASEQYV. In DNA, the CDR3 is TGTGCCAGCAGCCCTCGAGGGGCCAGCGAGCAGTACGTC.

Worth noting for this clonotype: The junction departs from the called germline gene at one end, perhaps through a read error. The chain carries TRBV4-1 and TRBJ1-1; D might be TRBD1 (5 bases). The CDR3 sequence is 13 residues long. The V gene's germline CDR1 is MGHRA and CDR2 YSYEKL. CDR3 loop: CASSQNLVKGLFF. The CDR3 DNA reads TGTGCCAGCAGCCAAAACCTAGTCAAGGGGCTTTTCTTT.

The rearrangement joins TRBV7-9 to TRBJ2-1; either TRBD1 or TRBD2 may supply D (6 bases each). V lost 5 bases and J 6 bases, leaving 17 bases between the germline ends. Germline CDR1 SEHNR, CDR2 FQNEAQ (reference sequence). CDR3 length: 15 residues. CDR3 sequence: CASSLGGRPLNEQFF. The DNA of the CDR3 is TGTGCCAGCAGCCTAGGGGGGAGGCCCCTCAATGAGCAGTTCTTC. Filled out from reference TRBV7-9 and TRBJ2-1, the complete variable domain reads DTGVSQNPRHKITKRGQNVTFRCDPISEHNRLYWYRQTLGQGPEFLTYFQNEAQLEKSRLLSDRFSAERPKGSFSTLEIQRTEQGDSAMYLCASSLGGRPLNEQFFGPGTRLTVL.

The chain carries TRBV28 and TRBJ2-7, with a tentative D call TRBD1 (5 bases). CDR1 is MDHEN, CDR2 SYDVKM, per germline. The CDR3 extends over 15 amino acids. Trimming removed 6 bases at V and 0 bases at J, with 15 bases between. Written as DNA, the CDR3 is TGTGCCAGCAGCTCACCCCGCCAGGGCTCCTACGAGCAGTACGTC. Translation: CASSSPRQGSYEQYV.

The chain carries TRBV7-9 and TRBJ2-2; D gene ambiguous. CDR3 length: 15 residues. Deletions cut 2 bases from V and 1 base from J, with 8 bases between. The germline V gene encodes CDR1 SEHNR and CDR2 FQNEAQ (reference sequence). The CDR3 bases are TGTGCCAGCAGCTTAATGGCAGGGAACACCGGGGAGCTGTTTTTT. Residues: CASSLMAGNTGELFF. The entire variable domain, with the rest obtained from reference TRBV7-9 and TRBJ2-2, is as follows: DTGVSQNPRHKITKRGQNVTFRCDPISEHNRLYWYRQTLGQGPEFLTYFQNEAQLEKSRLLSDRFSAERPKGSFSTLEIQRTEQGDSAMYLCASSLMAGNTGELFFGEGSRLTVL.

This chain uses TRBV24-1 with TRBJ1-2, with 8 bases matching TRBD1. With 9 bases clipped from V and 0 bases from J, the junction kept 32 bases outside the gene matches. This CDR3 is built from 23 residues. The V gene's germline CDR1 is KGHDR and CDR2 SFDVKD. The CDR3 DNA is TGTGCCACCCCCCCCCATACCCGGAGTTCGCCCGAAAAAAGACAGGGGACTAACTATGGCTACACCTTC. Residues: CATPPHTRSSPEKRQGTNYGYTF.

The chain has TRBV9 and TRBJ1-1; D call uncertain. Looked up from germline, CDR1 is SGDLS and CDR2 is YYNGEE. V lost 4 bases and J lost 6, with 10 bases in between. The CDR3 is made up of 12 amino acids. CDR3 in amino acids: CASSPPSAEAFF. The CDR3, as DNA: TGTGCCAGCAGCCCCCCGTCCGCTGAAGCTTTCTTT.

For the CDR3, the DNA is TGCGCCAGCAGCCAAGAACCAGGAGGCAATCAGCCCCAGCATTTT. Its translation: CASSQEPGGNQPQHF. The chain has TRBV4-3 and TRBJ1-5; D gene ambiguous. With 0 bases removed from V and 2 bases from J, the gap between germline ends came to 8 bases. The length of the CDR3 is 15 residues. From germline, CDR1 is LGHNA and CDR2 YSLEER.

This clonotype was counted a few times. The V gene is TRBV25-1, the J gene TRBJ1-1; D may be TRBD1 (6 bases). The CDR3 runs to 14 residues. CDR1 MGHDK and CDR2 SYGVNS come from the germline V gene. Trimming cost V 6 bases and J 1 base, with 12 bases left between them. The CDR3 region has the DNA TGTGCCAGCAGCACCGGGACAAAGAACACTGAAGCTTTCTTT. It specifies CASSTGTKNTEAFF.

This chain uses TRBV5-4 with TRBJ2-5; TRBD1 matches 9 bases. This CDR3 region has 15 residues. V shed 4 bases and J 5 bases; nucleotides not matched to a gene: 9. Germline CDR1 SGHNT, CDR2 YYREEE (reference sequence). CDR3 in amino acids: CASSITTGGLETQYF. The DNA for the CDR3 is TGTGCCAGCAGCATAACCACAGGGGGCTTGGAGACCCAGTACTTC.

The V and J genes are TRBV28 and TRBJ1-3; 7 bases align to TRBD1. The V gene end was trimmed by 2 bases and the J gene end by 0 bases; junction bases not matched to a gene: 16. This CDR3 region has 20 residues. Germline V lookup: CDR1 MDHEN, CDR2 SYDVKM. Here the CDR3 DNA reads TGTGCCAGCAGTTTACCCTTGCGACAGGGAGTAATACCCTCTGGAAACACCATATATTTT. This codes for CASSLPLRQGVIPSGNTIYF.

This clonotype has only a few counts. This chain links TRBV19 with TRBJ1-1; possibly TRBD1 for D (5 bases). This CDR3 contains 14 residues. Trimming removed 3 bases at V and 4 bases at J, with 12 bases between. From germline, CDR1 is LNHDA and CDR2 SQIVND (reference sequence). DNA for the CDR3: TGTGCCAGTAGTATTTTAGGGGCGGGCACTGAAGCTTTCTTT. It is translated as CASSILGAGTEAFF. The full variable domain, its missing parts supplied by reference TRBV19 and TRBJ1-1, is DGGITQSPKYLFRKEGQNVTLSCEQNLNHDAMYWYRQDPGQGLRLIYYSQIVNDFQKGDIAEGYSVSREKKESFPLTVTSAQKNPTAFYLCASSILGAGTEAFFGQGTRLTVV.